This record looks at one T cell receptor beta chain sequence and its context. The sample originates from a study of T-cell memory formation after mild COVID-19. Via MiXCR, TCRdb re-called the 5' RACE reads, giving one row per CDR3 protein. This repertoire shows fewer than 600,000 distinct CDR3 sequences, less than 25% found once; its top ten account for about 8.2%. CDR3 length: 18 residues. Germline V gene sequence: CDR1 SGHAT, CDR2 FQNNGV. Trimming left V 5 bases short and J 3 bases short, with 20 bases between. The sample was PBMCs or a T cell subset sorted from them (not recorded which). The chain joins TRBV11-2 to TRBJ2-6; D is unresolved. The TCR originated in an adult woman who had mild COVID-19 (a few samples of this study predate the infection). Cell type and time point are not known. The CDR3 bases are TGTGCCAGCAGCCCCCGGTCCAAGGGTACCTTTGGGGCCAACGTCCTGACTTTC. Protein product: CASSPRSKGTFGANVLTF.